This TCR beta chain originates from a study of a mutant IDH1 vaccine in newly diagnosed glioma. Regarding the study as a whole: Most patients, roughly 92%, showed vaccine-induced immune responses. Variations in leading peripheral T cell clonotypes appeared to have no connection with pseudoprogression.

Sequencing used immunoSEQ multiplex PCR; TCRdb keeps in-frame clones, though not all of them. The sample yields tens of thousands of clones, about 80% seen once. As to time point: baseline, week 1 (first vaccination visit). Treatment here: pre-vaccination baseline after standard-of-care therapy. The CDR3 is made up of 14 amino acids. CDR1 LNHDA and CDR2 SQIVND come from the germline V gene (reference sequence). J was trimmed by 7 bases and V by 5 bases; bases with no gene match: 8. As concerns this clone: Antigen: not known.

This receptor was obtained from a man in his fifties or sixties with glioma. Some clones in this sample may be carry-over from other donors' samples. The gene calls are TRBV19 and TRBJ1-2; 9 bases align to TRBD1. This material consisted of peripheral blood mononuclear cells (PBMCs), taken from a glioma patient treated with radiotherapy, temozolomide or both. CDR3 residues: CASSPEGQGIGYTF. In DNA, the CDR3 is TGTGCCAGTAGTCCTGAGGGACAGGGAATTGGCTACACCTTC.